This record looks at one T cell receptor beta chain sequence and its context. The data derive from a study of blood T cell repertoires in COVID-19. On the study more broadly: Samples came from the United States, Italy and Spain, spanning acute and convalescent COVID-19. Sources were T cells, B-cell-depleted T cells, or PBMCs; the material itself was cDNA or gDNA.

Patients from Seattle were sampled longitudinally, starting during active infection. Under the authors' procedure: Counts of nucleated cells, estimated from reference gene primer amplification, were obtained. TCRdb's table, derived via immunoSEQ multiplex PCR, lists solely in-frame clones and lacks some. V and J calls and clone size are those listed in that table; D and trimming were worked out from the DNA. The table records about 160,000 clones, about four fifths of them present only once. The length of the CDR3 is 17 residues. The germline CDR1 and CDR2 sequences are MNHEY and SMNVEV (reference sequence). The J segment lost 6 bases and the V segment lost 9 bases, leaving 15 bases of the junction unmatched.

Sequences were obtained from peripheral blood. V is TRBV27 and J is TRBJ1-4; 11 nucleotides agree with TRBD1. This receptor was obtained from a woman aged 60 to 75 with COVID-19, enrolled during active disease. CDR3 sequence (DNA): TGTGCCAGGGGATCGGGACAGGGGGGGTGTGGGGATGAAAAACTGTTTTTT. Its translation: CARGSGQGGCGDEKLFF.